The next 32 T cell receptor beta chains were all read from a single sample in a study of T cell clones after liver transplantation. Generated by immunoSEQ multiplex PCR, the TCRdb table keeps only in-frame clones and is missing some. This sample has tens of thousands of clones, with under 95% found just once. Sequenced here: CD4+ T cells from blood, sampled before liver transplant. These receptors all stem from a human donor who received a liver transplant.

Concerning this clone itself: One end of the junction varies from germline; a read error may be responsible. CDR3 loop: CASSPLAGGTDTQYF. In DNA form, the CDR3 reads TGCGCCAGCAGTCCCTTAGCGGGAGGCACGGATACGCAGTATTTT. This chain connects TRBV5-1 to TRBJ2-3, with 10 bases identical to TRBD2. Germline CDR1 SGHRS, CDR2 YFSETQ. The CDR3 spans 15 residues.

The chain recombines TRBV25-1 with TRBJ2-5; TRBD1 aligns across 9 bases. CDR3 length: 14 amino acids. J was trimmed by 3 bases and V by 6 bases; bases with no gene match: 5. Looked up from germline, CDR1 is MGHDK and CDR2 is SYGVNS. The CDR3 nucleotides are TGTGCCAGCAGCCTGACAGGGGGGGAAGAGACCCAGTACTTC. This sequence encodes CASSLTGGEETQYF. The full variable domain, rest sourced from reference TRBV25-1 and TRBJ2-5, is EADIYQTPRYLVIGTGKKITLECSQTMGHDKMYWYQQDPGMELHLIHYSYGVNSTEKGDLSSESTVSRIRTEHFPLTLESARPSHTSQYLCASSLTGGEETQYFGPGTRLLVL.

The table lists this clone with a count of one. The CDR3 spells CASSGESGSYGYTF. The CDR3 nucleotides are TGTGCCAGCAGCGGGGAATCCGGGAGCTATGGCTACACCTTC. The chain uses TRBV7-9 and TRBJ1-2; D call uncertain. Germline V gene sequence: CDR1 SEHNR, CDR2 FQNEAQ (reference sequence). Trimming removed 5 bases at V and 4 bases at J, with 14 bases between. The CDR3 covers 14 residues.

This clone was seen once. CDR3: CASSPRGRTEAFF. CDR3 DNA sequence: TGTGCCAGCAGCCCAAGGGGGCGAACTGAAGCTTTCTTT. V and J are TRBV7-3 and TRBJ1-1; 7 bases line up with TRBD1. Germline assignment: CDR1 SGHTA and CDR2 FQGTGA. The CDR3 length is 13 residues. J lost 5 bases, V lost 5 bases, and 5 bases had no gene match. Supplemented by reference TRBV7-3 and TRBJ1-1, the full variable domain reads GAGVSQTPSNKVTEKGKYVELRCDPISGHTALYWYRQSLGQGPEFLIYFQGTGAADDSGLPNDRFFAVRPEGSVSTLKIQRTERGDSAVYLCASSPRGRTEAFFGQGTRLTVV.

The chain links TRBV10-3 to TRBJ2-7; D possibly corresponds to TRBD2 (5 bases). From germline, CDR1 is ENHRY and CDR2 SYGVKD. This CDR3 has 14 residues. V shed 2 bases and J shed 6 bases, with 14 bases lying between them. CDR3 protein: CAISEPEAGSEQYF. Written as DNA, the CDR3 is TGTGCCATCAGTGAGCCGGAGGCTGGTAGCGAGCAGTACTTC.

A few counts support this clone. The rearrangement links TRBV27 to TRBJ2-2, with no clear D. Per the germline V gene, CDR1 is MNHEY and CDR2 is SMNVEV (reference sequence). The CDR3 is 13 residues long. The V end lost 3 bases, the J end lost 5 bases, and 7 bases lay between the germline ends. In DNA form, the CDR3 reads TGTGCCAGCAGTTTCTCGGTTACCGGGGAGCTGTTTTTT. Protein product: CASSFSVTGELFF.

The genes are TRBV7-9 and TRBJ2-3, with D possibly TRBD1 on 5 matching bases. Trimming took 4 bases from V and 6 from J, leaving 17 bases between them. The CDR3 runs to 15 residues. CDR1 and CDR2 (germline): SEHNR, FQNEAQ (reference sequence). The CDR3 sequence is CASSSKIRVGDTQYF. CDR3 nucleotides: TGTGCCAGCAGCTCTAAAATCAGGGTCGGGGATACGCAGTATTTT. The full variable domain, its missing parts supplied by reference TRBV7-9 and TRBJ2-3, is DTGVSQNPRHKITKRGQNVTFRCDPISEHNRLYWYRQTLGQGPEFLTYFQNEAQLEKSRLLSDRFSAERPKGSFSTLEIQRTEQGDSAMYLCASSSKIRVGDTQYFGPGTRLTVL.

The rearrangement joins TRBV6-6 to TRBJ2-7, with TRBD2 identical over 9 bases. V gave up 10 bases and J gave up 6 bases; unmatched junction bases: 7. Looked up from germline, CDR1 is MNHNY and CDR2 is SVGAGI (reference sequence). The CDR3 extends over 12 amino acids. CDR3 protein: CATMRTSAEQYF. The CDR3 DNA is TGTGCCACGATGAGGACTAGCGCCGAGCAGTACTTC.

A few counts support this clone. The gene calls are TRBV21-1 and TRBJ1-1; the table's D gene call, TRBD1, was not cross checked with the DNA. TRBV21-1 is marked as a pseudogene. The CDR3 is 16 amino acids. The CDR3 DNA sequence: TGTGCCAGCAGCGATCCTGGGTTCCCCAGGGACACTGAAGCTTTCTTT. Its protein is CASSDPGFPRDTEAFF.

V usage is TRBV27 and J usage is TRBJ2-7, with 7 bases fitting TRBD2. V lost 8 bases and J lost 7; bases outside the gene matches: 14. From germline, CDR1 is MNHEY and CDR2 SMNVEV (reference sequence). This CDR3 comprises 14 residues. Here the CDR3 reads CASGRSGMELEQYF. The CDR3 DNA reads TGTGCCAGCGGACGGAGCGGGATGGAGCTGGAGCAGTACTTC.

The chain combines TRBV6-5 with TRBJ2-7; the D is unclear. V dropped 2 bases and J dropped 0 bases, with 8 bases sitting between them. Germline V gene data show CDR1 as MNHEY and CDR2 as SVGAGI. The CDR3 contains 14 residues. The CDR3 here is CASSYTTSSYEQYF. The CDR3 coding sequence is TGTGCCAGCAGTTACACTACCAGCTCCTACGAGCAGTACTTC.

The chain is built from TRBV5-6 and TRBJ1-3; D gene unclear. The CDR3 is made up of 16 amino acids. From germline, CDR1 is SGHDT and CDR2 YYEEEE. Trimming pared 2 bases from V and 3 bases from J, leaving 15 bases between. CDR3: CASSFPVWAGGNTIYF. The CDR3 DNA reads as TGTGCCAGCAGCTTTCCTGTCTGGGCTGGTGGAAACACCATATATTTT.

This sequence joins TRBV5-6 and TRBJ2-1; D is possibly TRBD1 (5 bases). Trimming stripped 3 bases from V and 10 bases from J, with 11 bases between. Germline CDR1 SGHDT, CDR2 YYEEEE. The CDR3 is made up of 12 amino acids. The CDR3 coding sequence is TGTGCCAGCAGCTGGGAACAGGAAGAGCAGTTCTTC. Encoded protein: CASSWEQEEQFF. The whole variable domain, filled in from reference TRBV5-6 and TRBJ2-1, reads DAGVTQSPTHLIKTRGQQVTLRCSPKSGHDTVSWYQQALGQGPQFIFQYYEEEERQRGNFPDRFSGHQFPNYSSELNVNALLLGDSALYLCASSWEQEEQFFGPGTRLTVL.

The chain recombines TRBV19 with TRBJ1-3, with D unclear. Germline V gives CDR1 LNHDA, CDR2 SQIVND (reference sequence). CDR3 size: 15 residues. Trimming took 3 bases from V and 2 from J, leaving 11 bases between them. CDR3 sequence (DNA): TGTGCCAGTAGTATGCTTGGGATCACTGGAAACACCATATATTTT. Residues: CASSMLGITGNTIYF.

V usage is TRBV5-1 and J usage is TRBJ2-5; 11 bases agree with TRBD2. The trim removed 3 bases at V and 3 bases at J, leaving 1 base unmatched. CDR1 and CDR2 from the germline V gene are SGHRS and YFSETQ. This CDR3 is built from 14 residues. The CDR3 protein is CASSWGLAEETQYF. The CDR3 bases are TGCGCCAGCAGCTGGGGACTAGCGGAAGAGACCCAGTACTTC.

The chain uses TRBV5-6 and TRBJ2-5; 11 nucleotides align to TRBD2. V gave up 4 bases and J gave up 4 bases; unmatched junction bases: 6. Germline CDR1 SGHDT, CDR2 YYEEEE. The CDR3 is 15 residues long. CDR3 in DNA: TGTGCCAGCAGCCGGACTAGCGGGCGGGGAGAGACCCAGTACTTC. Its translation is CASSRTSGRGETQYF.

This rearrangement joins TRBV10-2 to TRBJ1-1; D not resolved. Trimming left V 2 bases short and J 5 bases short, with 9 bases between. Per the germline V gene, CDR1 is WSHSY and CDR2 is SAAADI. The CDR3 spans 13 residues. The CDR3 sequence: CASSEPRGTEAFF. In DNA form, the CDR3 reads TGCGCCAGCAGTGAGCCCCGAGGGACTGAAGCTTTCTTT.

The rearrangement links TRBV19 to TRBJ1-5; D call uncertain. The CDR3 has 13 amino acids. Germline CDR1 is LNHDA and CDR2 is SQIVND (reference sequence). V lost 5 bases and J 3 bases, leaving 8 bases between the germline ends. CDR3 sequence (DNA): TGTGCCAGTAGTTTAGGGCCCAATCAGCCCCAGCATTTT. Amino acid sequence: CASSLGPNQPQHF. Filled out from reference TRBV19 and TRBJ1-5, the complete variable domain reads DGGITQSPKYLFRKEGQNVTLSCEQNLNHDAMYWYRQDPGQGLRLIYYSQIVNDFQKGDIAEGYSVSREKKESFPLTVTSAQKNPTAFYLCASSLGPNQPQHFGDGTRLSIL.

On this clone: Other DNA sequences in the same sample also yield this CDR3. This rearrangement joins TRBV28 to TRBJ1-5; D not certain. This CDR3 spans 11 amino acids. Germline CDR1 is MDHEN and CDR2 is SYDVKM. V shed 3 bases and J shed 6 bases, with 3 bases lying between them. The CDR3 is CASSFSQPQHF. CDR3 nucleotides: TGTGCCAGCAGTTTTAGTCAGCCCCAGCATTTT.

J is TRBJ2-7 and V is TRBV11-1; 9 bases line up with TRBD1. The CDR3 covers 16 residues. J gave up 4 bases and V 4 bases, and 11 bases lay outside the gene matches. The germline V gene encodes CDR1 SGHAT and CDR2 FQDESV (reference sequence). In nucleotides, the CDR3 is TGTGCCAGCAGCTCCTGGACAGGGGACAGCGTGTACGAGCAGTACTTC. Translating it yields CASSSWTGDSVYEQYF.

The chain has TRBV7-4 and TRBJ1-3; D is unresolved. The CDR3 contains 15 residues. The ends were cut back, 3 bases at V and 0 bases at J, with 9 bases in the middle. Germline assignment: CDR1 SGHVT and CDR2 SQSDAQ. DNA for the CDR3: TGTGCCAGCAGCTTTCCCCGATACTCTGGAAACACCATATATTTT. Its translation is CASSFPRYSGNTIYF.

This clone was recorded only once. The genes are TRBV21-1 and TRBJ2-7; the table gives TRBD2 as D, unverified against the DNA. TRBV21-1 is given as a pseudogene. The CDR3 covers 15 residues. Here the CDR3 reads CASTSLGVRSYEQYF. The CDR3 DNA reads as TGTGCCAGCACCTCTTTGGGAGTTCGCTCCTACGAGCAGTACTTC.

J is TRBJ2-3 and V is TRBV10-3; 8 bases are a match to TRBD2. The CDR3 sequence is 15 residues long. Germline-derived CDR1 and CDR2 are ENHRY and SYGVKD. Unmatched junction bases numbered 8, after V lost 5 bases and J lost 4 bases. CDR3 protein: CAISPGTRSADTQYF. In nucleotides, the CDR3 is TGTGCCATCAGTCCCGGGACTAGGTCCGCAGATACGCAGTATTTT.

As for this clone: This specimen includes other DNA sequences encoding the same CDR3. V is TRBV5-1 and J is TRBJ1-1; D possibly corresponds to TRBD1 (6 bases). The CDR3 extends over 12 amino acids. The V and J ends lost 4 bases and 3 bases respectively, with 7 bases between them. The germline V gene has CDR1 SGHRS and CDR2 YFSETQ. CDR3 residues: CASSTGYTEAFF. CDR3 DNA sequence: TGCGCCAGCAGCACAGGGTACACTGAAGCTTTCTTT.

Here the CDR3 reads CASSLGPITSGRAGELFF. In nucleotides, the CDR3 is TGTGCCAGCAGCTTAGGGCCCATCACCAGCGGGAGGGCCGGGGAGCTGTTTTTT. This chain links TRBV7-2 with TRBJ2-2, with 10 bases that match TRBD2. There are 18 residues in the CDR3. V lost 1 base to trimming and J lost 6 bases; unmatched junction nucleotides: 11. Germline V gene data show CDR1 as SGHTA and CDR2 as FQGNSA. The whole variable domain, remainder taken from reference TRBV7-2 and TRBJ2-2, is GAGVSQSPSNKVTEKGKDVELRCDPISGHTALYWYRQSLGQGLEFLIYFQGNSAPDKSGLPSDRFSAERTGGSVSTLTIQRTQQEDSAVYLCASSLGPITSGRAGELFFGEGSRLTVL.

The chain couples TRBV25-1 to TRBJ1-2; tentatively, D is TRBD1 (5 bases). With 3 bases removed from V and 7 bases from J, the gap between germline ends came to 21 bases. The CDR3 is 16 residues long. Germline V gives CDR1 MGHDK, CDR2 SYGVNS. CDR3 sequence (DNA): TGTGCCAGCAGTGACCACTCACTGGACATCAGACGTGGCTACACCTTC. As protein: CASSDHSLDIRRGYTF.

The chain has TRBV13 and TRBJ2-2; TRBD2 agrees at 7 bases. The CDR3 runs to 15 residues. Germline values: CDR1 PRHDT, CDR2 FYEKMQ (reference sequence). The V gene end was trimmed by 7 bases and the J gene end by 3 bases; junction bases not matched to a gene: 8. CDR3 region: CASTRGRRDTGELFF. Written as DNA, the CDR3 is TGTGCCAGCACGCGCGGGAGACGAGACACCGGGGAGCTGTTTTTT.

The V and J genes are TRBV11-3 and TRBJ2-7; 8 positions match TRBD2. This CDR3 has 14 amino acids. Germline values: CDR1 SGHNT, CDR2 YENEEA. V lost 5 bases and J lost 0; bases outside the gene matches: 3. The CDR3 DNA reads as TGTGCCAGCAGCGGTAGCGGGATCTCCTACGAGCAGTACTTC. Translating gives CASSGSGISYEQYF.

This CDR3 reads CASSRLPATNEKLFF. CDR3 coding DNA: TGTGCCAGCAGTCGCCTCCCCGCAACTAATGAAAAACTGTTTTTT. The chain employs TRBV6-1 and TRBJ1-4; D unresolved. Germline V gives CDR1 MNHNS, CDR2 SASEGT. The CDR3 runs 15 residues. Trimming removed 5 bases from V and 0 bases from J, with 10 bases in between.

CDR3 nucleotide sequence: TGTGCCAGCAGTTTAGTGTCAGGGGACGAGCAGTACTTC. As protein: CASSLVSGDEQYF. The chain uses TRBV28 and TRBJ2-7; D possibly corresponds to TRBD1 (6 bases). The CDR3 length is 13 residues. Per germline, CDR1 MDHEN and CDR2 SYDVKM. V was trimmed by 2 bases and J by 5 bases, leaving 10 bases between them.

V gene TRBV7-3 combines with J gene TRBJ1-2, with D tentatively TRBD1 (5 bases). V lost 5 bases, J lost 5 bases, and 9 bases lay in between. Per the germline V gene, CDR1 is SGHTA and CDR2 is FQGTGA. The CDR3 is made up of 12 amino acids. Here the CDR3 DNA reads TGTGCCAGCAGCAATGGGACGTATGGCTACACCTTC. Amino acids: CASSNGTYGYTF.

The chain combines TRBV28 with TRBJ2-7; 16 bases are a match to TRBD2. This CDR3 spans 19 amino acids. V was pared by 5 bases and J by 5 bases, with 15 bases of the junction left unmatched. Per the germline V gene, CDR1 is MDHEN and CDR2 is SYDVKM. DNA of the CDR3: TGTGCCAGCAGTGAGCGGTTGCCGGGACTAGCGGGAGGGCGAAACGAGCAGTACTTC. This codes for CASSERLPGLAGGRNEQYF.